This record concerns one T cell receptor (beta chain) sequence. Its antigen remains unknown. In the ophthalmopathy cohort, Clinical Activity Score was at least 3, NOSPECS grade at least 4, and duration under 3 months. The data belong to a study of T cells in Graves' hyperthyroidism and ophthalmopathy. Notes on the study in general: The majority of expanded thyroid clonotypes above 0.001 also appeared in blood. The model identified upcoming ophthalmopathy a median approximately six months ahead of onset. Ophthalmopathy could be told apart from stable hyperthyroidism with a 13 V-J model.

In germline, CDR1 is DFQATT, CDR2 SNEGSKA (reference sequence). V lost 5 bases, J lost 1 base, and 6 bases lay in between. This CDR3 is 13 amino acids long. Regions amplified from RNA transcripts were the TCR beta CDR3 regions. An initial round of RT-PCR targeting the TCR CDR3 relied on the HTBI primer set. A single record per CDR3 protein comes from TCRdb applying MiXCR to the multiplex PCR reads. Found here are a few hundred thousand distinct CDR3 sequences, approximately 15% of them singletons; the top ten hold 3% to 4%. The source of this sequence is a woman aged 40 to 50 with Graves' ophthalmopathy. The V gene is TRBV20-1, the J gene TRBJ2-6; D remains unclear. The sample was blood. CDR3 in DNA: TGCAGTGCTCTTATGTCTGGGGCCAACGTCCTGACTTTC. Amino acids: CSALMSGANVLTF.